Detailed here is one T cell receptor beta chain. This sample stems from a study of control samples from healthy donors and cancer patients. Measured with immunoSEQ multiplex PCR; TCRdb has only the in-frame clones, and not every one. The profile shows around 33,000 clones, approximately 90% of them singletons. Source material: PBMCs. The receptor was derived from a woman aged 40 to 50 with lung cancer.

CDR3 amino acids: CASSLGDRFTEAFF. Written as DNA, the CDR3 is TGTGCCAGCAGCTTGGGGGACAGGTTCACTGAAGCTTTCTTT. The rearrangement joins TRBV5-4 to TRBJ1-1, with TRBD1 matching 8 bases. CDR1 and CDR2 from the germline V gene are SGHNT and YYREEE (reference sequence). CDR3 size: 14 residues. Trimming took 0 bases from V and 4 from J; bases not matched to a gene: 2.